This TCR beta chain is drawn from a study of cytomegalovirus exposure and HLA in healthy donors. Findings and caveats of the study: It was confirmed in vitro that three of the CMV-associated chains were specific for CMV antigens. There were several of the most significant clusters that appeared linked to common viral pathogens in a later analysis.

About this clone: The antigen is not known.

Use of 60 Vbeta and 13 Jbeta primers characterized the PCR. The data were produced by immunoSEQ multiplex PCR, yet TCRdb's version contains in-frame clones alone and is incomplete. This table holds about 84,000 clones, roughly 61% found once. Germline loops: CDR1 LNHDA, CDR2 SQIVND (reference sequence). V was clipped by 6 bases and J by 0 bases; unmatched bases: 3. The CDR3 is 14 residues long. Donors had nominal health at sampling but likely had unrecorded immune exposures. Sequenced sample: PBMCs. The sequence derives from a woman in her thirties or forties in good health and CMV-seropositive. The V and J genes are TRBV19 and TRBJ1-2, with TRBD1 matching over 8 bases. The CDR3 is CASRGTGTNYGYTF. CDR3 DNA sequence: TGTGCCAGTAGGGGGACAGGAACTAACTATGGCTACACCTTC.